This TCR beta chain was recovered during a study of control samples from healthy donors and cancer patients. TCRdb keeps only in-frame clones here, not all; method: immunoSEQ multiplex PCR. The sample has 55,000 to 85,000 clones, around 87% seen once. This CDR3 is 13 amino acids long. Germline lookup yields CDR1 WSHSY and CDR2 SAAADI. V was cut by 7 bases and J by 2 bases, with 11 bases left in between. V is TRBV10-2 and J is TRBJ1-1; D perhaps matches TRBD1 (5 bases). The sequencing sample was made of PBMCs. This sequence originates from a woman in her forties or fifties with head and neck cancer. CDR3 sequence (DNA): TGCGCCAGCATGGCTAGGGACAACACTGAAGCTTTCTTT. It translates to CASMARDNTEAFF.